This paragraph reports one TCR beta chain. Its matching antigen is unknown. The data were taken from a study of T cell responses to AZD1222 COVID-19 vaccine. Study-wide findings and caveats: Repertoire sampling happened only post peak T cell response. Spike regions recognized by vaccine-associated CD4 TCRs spanned the protein, led by 160-218 and 743-854. Compared with day 0, the breadth and depth of the Spike-specific TCR repertoire rose significantly after two doses of AZD1222.

Data came from immunoSEQ multiplex PCR; TCRdb stores just in-frame clones and leaves some out. The sample contains 200,000 or so clones, more than 80% of which appear only once. The germline CDR1 and CDR2 sequences are MDHEN and SYDVKM. CDR3 length equals 16 residues. J was trimmed by 3 bases and V by 6 bases; bases with no gene match: 11. The receptor was derived from an adult in good health. This chain joins TRBV28 and TRBJ1-5; 7 bases align to TRBD1. Here the sequenced sample was peripheral blood, taken on day 0 of AZD1222 vaccination. The CDR3 DNA reads as TGTGCCAGCAGACGACAGGGCCCAGGGCCCAATCAGCCCCAGCATTTT. It codes for CASRRQGPGPNQPQHF.